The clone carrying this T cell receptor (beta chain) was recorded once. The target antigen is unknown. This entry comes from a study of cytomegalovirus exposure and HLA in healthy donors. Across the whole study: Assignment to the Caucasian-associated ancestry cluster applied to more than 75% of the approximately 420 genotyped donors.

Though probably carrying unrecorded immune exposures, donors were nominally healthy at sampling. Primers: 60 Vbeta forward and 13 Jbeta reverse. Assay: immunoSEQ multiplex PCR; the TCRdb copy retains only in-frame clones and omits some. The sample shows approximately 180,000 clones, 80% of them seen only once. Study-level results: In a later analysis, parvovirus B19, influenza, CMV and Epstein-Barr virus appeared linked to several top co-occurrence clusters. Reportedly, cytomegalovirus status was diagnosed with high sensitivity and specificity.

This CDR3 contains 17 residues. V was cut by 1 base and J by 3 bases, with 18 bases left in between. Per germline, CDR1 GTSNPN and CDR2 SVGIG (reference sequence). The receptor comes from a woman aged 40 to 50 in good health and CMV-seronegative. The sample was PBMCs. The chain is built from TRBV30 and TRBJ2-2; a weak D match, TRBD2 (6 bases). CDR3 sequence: CAWSGKGGTAYTGELFF. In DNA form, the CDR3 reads TGTGCCTGGAGTGGTAAGGGTGGGACTGCCTACACCGGGGAGCTGTTTTTT. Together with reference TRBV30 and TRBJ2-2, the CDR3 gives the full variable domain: SQTIHQWPATLVQPVGSPLSLECTVEGTSNPNLYWYRQAAGRGLQLLFYSVGIGQISSEVPQNLSASRPQDRQFILSSKKLLLSDSGFYLCAWSGKGGTAYTGELFFGEGSRLTVL.